The 13 T cell receptor beta chains below come from one sample, sequenced in a study of cytomegalovirus exposure and HLA in healthy donors. PCR was performed using 60 Vbeta and 13 Jbeta primers. Repertoires were generated with immunoSEQ multiplex PCR, while TCRdb's copy carries only in-frame clones and drops some. Of 100,000 to 150,000 clones listed, 75% to 85% were seen once; the top ten hold 3% to 4%. The sample was PBMCs. Receptor source: a woman in her thirties or forties in good health and CMV-seronegative.

This chain's CDR3 is CASSSSPWSGQETQYF. CDR3 nucleotides: TGTGCCAGCAGCTCGTCGCCGTGGTCGGGCCAAGAGACCCAGTACTTC. V is TRBV5-4 and J is TRBJ2-5; no reliable D call. The CDR3 is 16 amino acids. V shed 3 bases and J shed 1 base, with 16 bases lying between them. The V gene's germline CDR1 is SGHNT and CDR2 YYREEE (reference sequence).

The J gene is TRBJ2-1, the V gene TRBV5-5, with D perhaps TRBD1 (6 bases). CDR3 size: 16 residues. The germline V and J ends were trimmed by 6 bases and 4 bases, with 20 bases remaining between them. Germline CDR1 reads SGHKS; CDR2 reads YYEKEE (reference sequence). Here the CDR3 reads CASNPLQGRTYNEQFF. CDR3 bases: TGTGCCAGCAACCCCTTACAGGGAAGGACGTACAATGAGCAGTTCTTC.

The V gene is TRBV7-8, the J gene TRBJ1-2, with D tentatively TRBD1 (5 bases). Trimming removed 5 bases at V and 0 bases at J, with 19 bases between. Germline V gene lookup returns CDR1 SGHVS and CDR2 FQNEAQ. The CDR3 runs to 17 residues. In DNA, the CDR3 is TGTGCCAGCAGCCCTCAACGTTCATGGGGCCCTAACTATGGCTACACCTTC. Translated, it gives CASSPQRSWGPNYGYTF.

This clone was counted ten times or more. The chain recombines TRBV6-1 with TRBJ2-1; 13 bases match TRBD2. The V gene end was trimmed by 4 bases and the J gene end by 6 bases; junction bases not matched to a gene: 0. From germline, CDR1 is MNHNS and CDR2 SASEGT. This CDR3 is built from 14 residues. CDR3 bases: TGTGCCAGCAGTGGACTAGCGGGGGGCAATGAGCAGTTCTTC. This codes for CASSGLAGGNEQFF.

The V call is TRBV11-2, the J call TRBJ1-1; the D gene is possibly TRBD1 (5 bases). The CDR3 extends over 13 amino acids. CDR1 and CDR2 from the germline V gene are SGHAT and FQNNGV. The germline V and J ends were trimmed by 0 bases and 8 bases, with 10 bases remaining between them. CDR3 DNA: TGTGCCAGCAGCTTAGAAGGCAGGGTGGAAGCTTTCTTT. The encoded protein is CASSLEGRVEAFF. Drawing the rest from reference TRBV11-2 and TRBJ1-1, the complete variable domain is EAGVAQSPRYKIIEKRQSVAFWCNPISGHATLYWYQQILGQGPKLLIQFQNNGVVDDSQLPKDRFSAERLKGVDSTLKIQPAKLEDSAVYLCASSLEGRVEAFFGQGTRLTVV.

V and J are TRBV28 and TRBJ2-1, with 12 positions matching TRBD1. V lost 6 bases to trimming and J lost 9 bases; unmatched junction nucleotides: 9. The germline gives CDR1 MDHEN, CDR2 SYDVKM. The CDR3 contains 15 residues. CDR3 coding DNA: TGTGCCAGCAGCCCCCACGGGACAGGGGGCTTTGAGCAGTTCTTC. Residues: CASSPHGTGGFEQFF.

This clone has a handful of counts. This chain joins TRBV10-3 and TRBJ1-3; D gene uncertain. The ends were cut back, 4 bases at V and 0 bases at J, with 25 bases in the middle. The CDR3 has 20 amino acids. Germline CDR1 and CDR2: ENHRY and SYGVKD. CDR3 amino acids: CAISVVGGPRGFTSGNTIYF. DNA for the CDR3: TGTGCCATCAGTGTTGTAGGAGGGCCGCGGGGATTCACCTCTGGAAACACCATATATTTT.

CDR3 in amino acids: CASSLVLAGSTDTQYF. The CDR3 bases are TGTGCCAGCAGCTTAGTCCTAGCGGGGAGCACAGATACGCAGTATTTT. The genes are TRBV7-2 and TRBJ2-3; 9 bases match TRBD2. Germline V gene data show CDR1 as SGHTA and CDR2 as FQGNSA. The J segment lost 0 bases and the V segment lost 1 base, leaving 2 bases of the junction unmatched. The CDR3 covers 16 residues.

The rearrangement joins TRBV9 to TRBJ1-1, with 7 bases matching TRBD1. Trimming removed 4 bases from V and 3 bases from J; junction bases left unmatched: 6. Germline CDR1 SGDLS, CDR2 YYNGEE. CDR3 length: 14 residues. The chain's CDR3 is CASSPQGGYTEAFF. The CDR3, as DNA: TGTGCCAGCAGCCCCCAGGGGGGATACACTGAAGCTTTCTTT.

This chain joins TRBV13 and TRBJ2-7; 7 positions agree with TRBD1. This CDR3 spans 16 amino acids. The ends lost 5 bases at V and 1 base at J; junction bases unmatched: 11. Germline-derived CDR1 and CDR2 are PRHDT and FYEKMQ (reference sequence). As DNA, the CDR3 is TGTGCCAGCAGCGGCTACCCGGAGACAGGGTCCTACGAGCAGTACTTC. Residues: CASSGYPETGSYEQYF.

The V call is TRBV6-1, the J call TRBJ1-2; D gene ambiguous. The CDR3 is made up of 15 amino acids. Trimming took 2 bases from V and 5 from J, leaving 15 bases between them. Germline-derived CDR1 and CDR2 are MNHNS and SASEGT. The DNA for the CDR3 is TGTGCCAGCAGTGAACCCCCGACTCTCCTATATGGCTACACCTTC. Its protein product is CASSEPPTLLYGYTF.

The V gene is TRBV4-1, the J gene TRBJ1-2; possible D gene TRBD1, 6 bases. The CDR3 extends over 18 amino acids. V was cut by 0 bases and J by 8 bases, with 25 bases left in between. Germline loops: CDR1 MGHRA, CDR2 YSYEKL. The CDR3 sequence: CASSQEGGPSLPREGYTF. As DNA, the CDR3 is TGCGCCAGCAGCCAAGAAGGGGGACCTAGTCTACCTAGGGAGGGCTACACCTTC.

V and J are TRBV7-9 and TRBJ1-4; D may be TRBD1 (5 bases). The CDR3 consists of 15 residues. In germline, CDR1 is SEHNR, CDR2 FQNEAQ (reference sequence). Trimming took off 5 bases at V and 8 bases at J, with 18 bases between the two ends. In DNA form, the CDR3 reads TGTGCCAGCAGCCAAGACAGCGTACTTGCAGAAAAACTGTTTTTT. This gives the protein CASSQDSVLAEKLFF.